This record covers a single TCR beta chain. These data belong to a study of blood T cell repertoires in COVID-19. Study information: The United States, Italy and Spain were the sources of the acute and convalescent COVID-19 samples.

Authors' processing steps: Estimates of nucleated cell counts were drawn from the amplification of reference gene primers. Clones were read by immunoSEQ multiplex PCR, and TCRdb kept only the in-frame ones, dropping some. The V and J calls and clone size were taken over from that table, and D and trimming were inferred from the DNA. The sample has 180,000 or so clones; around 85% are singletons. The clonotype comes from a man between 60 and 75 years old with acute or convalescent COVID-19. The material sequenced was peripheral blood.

CDR3 nucleotides: TGTGCCTCCACGGTAGGGGCTGGAAACACCATATATTTT. Its translation is CASTVGAGNTIYF. The V and J genes are TRBV30 and TRBJ1-3; tentatively, D is TRBD1 (5 bases). CDR3 length: 13 amino acids. The V end was cut by 7 bases, the J end by 2 bases, with 12 bases between. Germline-derived CDR1 and CDR2 are GTSNPN and SVGIG (reference sequence).